This record covers a single T cell receptor (beta chain). The CDR3 consists of 13 residues. Germline V CDR1 and CDR2: MNHEY, SMNVEV (reference sequence). V was cut by 8 bases and J by 4 bases, with 14 bases left in between. Each recovered donor of Cohort 3 presented with two negative PCRs, clearance, or symptom resolution. The data belong to a study of blood T cell repertoires in COVID-19. Study in general: The cDNA or gDNA used as material had been derived from T cells, B-cell-depleted T cells, or PBMCs.

Sequenced by immunoSEQ multiplex PCR; TCRdb stores in-frame clones only, minus some. The table includes 100,000 to 150,000 clones, 75% to 90% detected once. The chain carries TRBV27 and TRBJ1-1, with D possibly being TRBD1 (5 bases). Sequences were obtained from PBMCs or T cells enriched from blood (not recorded which). The receptor's source is a woman aged 45 to 65 who had recovered from COVID-19. The DNA for the CDR3 is TGTGCCAGCGGGCGACAGCTCACCACTGAAGCTTTCTTT. This gives the protein CASGRQLTTEAFF.